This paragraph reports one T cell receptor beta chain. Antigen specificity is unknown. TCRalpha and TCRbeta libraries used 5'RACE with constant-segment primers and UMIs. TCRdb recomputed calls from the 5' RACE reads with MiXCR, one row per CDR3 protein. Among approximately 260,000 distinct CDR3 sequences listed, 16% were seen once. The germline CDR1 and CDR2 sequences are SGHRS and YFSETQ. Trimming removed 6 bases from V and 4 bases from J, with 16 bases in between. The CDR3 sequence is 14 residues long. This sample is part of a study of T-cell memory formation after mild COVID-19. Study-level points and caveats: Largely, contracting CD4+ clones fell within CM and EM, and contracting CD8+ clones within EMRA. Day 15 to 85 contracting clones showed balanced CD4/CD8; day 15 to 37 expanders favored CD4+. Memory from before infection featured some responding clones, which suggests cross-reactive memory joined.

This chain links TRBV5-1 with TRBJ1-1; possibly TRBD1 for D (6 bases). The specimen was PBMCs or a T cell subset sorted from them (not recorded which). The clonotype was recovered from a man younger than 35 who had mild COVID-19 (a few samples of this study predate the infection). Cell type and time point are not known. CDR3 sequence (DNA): TGCGCCAGCAACATAGGGGGGGCGCCCACTGAAGCTTTCTTT. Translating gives CASNIGGAPTEAFF.